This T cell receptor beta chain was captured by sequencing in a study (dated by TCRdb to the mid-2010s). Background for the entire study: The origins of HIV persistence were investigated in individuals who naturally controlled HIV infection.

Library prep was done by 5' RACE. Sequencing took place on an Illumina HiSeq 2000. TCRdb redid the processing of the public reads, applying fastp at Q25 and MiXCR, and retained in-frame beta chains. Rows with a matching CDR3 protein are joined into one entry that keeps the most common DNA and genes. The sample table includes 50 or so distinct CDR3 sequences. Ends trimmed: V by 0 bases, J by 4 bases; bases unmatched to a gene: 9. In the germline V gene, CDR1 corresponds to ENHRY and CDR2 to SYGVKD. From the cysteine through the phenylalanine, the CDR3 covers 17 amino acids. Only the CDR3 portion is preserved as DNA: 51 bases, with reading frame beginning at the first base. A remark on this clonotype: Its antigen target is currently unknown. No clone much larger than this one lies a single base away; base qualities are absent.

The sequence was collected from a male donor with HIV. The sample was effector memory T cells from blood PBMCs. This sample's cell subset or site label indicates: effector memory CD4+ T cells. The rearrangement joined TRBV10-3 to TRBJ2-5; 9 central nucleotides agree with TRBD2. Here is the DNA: TGTGCCATCAGTGAGTCGTTTAGCGGGGGCGGGACAGAGACCCAGTACTTC. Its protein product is CAISESFSGGGTETQYF.